The T cell receptor (beta chain) under discussion was sequenced for a study of blood T cells in healthy people across ages. RNA extraction gave at least 5 micrograms of total RNA per sample. Study-wide findings and caveats: Long-lived and aged donors differed, with more naive CD4+ cells and higher diversity in the long-lived. As age increased, TCR beta diversity per million T cells fell in a roughly linear fashion.

This CDR3 is 13 amino acids long. The V and J ends lost 1 base and 5 bases respectively, with 7 bases between them. Germline V CDR1 and CDR2: LGHNA, YNFKEQ. Through a sample-barcoded 5' primer and a J-beta primer mix, a second PCR was run for 7 to 11 cycles. A template-switch adaptor containing 12 random nucleotides labeled each cDNA molecule. TCRdb reanalysed the 5' RACE reads using MiXCR and keeps one entry per CDR3 protein. The data contain more than 1 million distinct CDR3 sequences, more than 40% of them singletons. Note on this clonotype: Its target is unknown.

The clonotype originates from an older woman in good health. The chain employs TRBV4-2 and TRBJ2-3; D is unresolved. Material: blood. The CDR3 nucleotides read TGTGCCAGCAGCCAAGGATTGGGAGATACGCAGTATTTT. Its translation: CASSQGLGDTQYF.